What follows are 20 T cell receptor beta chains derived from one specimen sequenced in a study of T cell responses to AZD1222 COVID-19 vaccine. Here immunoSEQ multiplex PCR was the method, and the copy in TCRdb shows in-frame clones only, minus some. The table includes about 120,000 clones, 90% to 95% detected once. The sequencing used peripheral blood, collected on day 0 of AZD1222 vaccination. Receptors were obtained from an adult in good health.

The CDR3 loop is CASSQESGQPQHF. The CDR3 bases are TGTGCCAGCAGCCAAGAATCCGGTCAGCCCCAGCATTTT. The V and J genes are TRBV3-1 (or the pseudogene TRBV3-2) and TRBJ1-5; the D is unclear. The CDR3 is made up of 13 amino acids. Between the trimmed V and J ends, which lost 0 bases and 6 bases, there was a span of 6 bases. Per germline, CDR1 LGHDT and CDR2 YNNKEL (reference sequence).

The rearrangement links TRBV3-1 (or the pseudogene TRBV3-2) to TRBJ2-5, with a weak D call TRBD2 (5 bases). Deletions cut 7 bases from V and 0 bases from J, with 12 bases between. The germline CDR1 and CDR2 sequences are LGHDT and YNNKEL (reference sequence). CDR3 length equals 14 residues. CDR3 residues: CASTTRGHQETQYF. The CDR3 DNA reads TGTGCCAGCACTACTCGCGGGCACCAAGAGACCCAGTACTTC.

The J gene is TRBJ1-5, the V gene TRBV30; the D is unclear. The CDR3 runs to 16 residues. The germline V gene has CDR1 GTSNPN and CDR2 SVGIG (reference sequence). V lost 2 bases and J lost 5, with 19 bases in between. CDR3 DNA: TGTGCCTGGAGTAGGTCTAGAGGTGGAAGGGATCAGCCCCAGCATTTT. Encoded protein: CAWSRSRGGRDQPQHF.

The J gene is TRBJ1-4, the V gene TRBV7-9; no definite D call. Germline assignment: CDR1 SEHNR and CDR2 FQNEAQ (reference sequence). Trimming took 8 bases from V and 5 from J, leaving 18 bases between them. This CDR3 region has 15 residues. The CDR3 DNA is TGTGCCAGCCGTTTTAAGGGCGGAGGGAATGAAAAACTGTTTTTT. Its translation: CASRFKGGGNEKLFF.

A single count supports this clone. The CDR3 loop reads CASSIYRGQGPGNTIYF. In DNA, the CDR3 is TGTGCCAGTAGTATATACCGGGGACAGGGACCTGGAAACACCATATATTTT. The chain links TRBV19 to TRBJ1-3, with 9 bases aligning to TRBD1. This CDR3 region has 17 residues. Germline V gene sequence: CDR1 LNHDA, CDR2 SQIVND (reference sequence). J gave up 2 bases and V 2 bases, and 7 bases lay outside the gene matches.

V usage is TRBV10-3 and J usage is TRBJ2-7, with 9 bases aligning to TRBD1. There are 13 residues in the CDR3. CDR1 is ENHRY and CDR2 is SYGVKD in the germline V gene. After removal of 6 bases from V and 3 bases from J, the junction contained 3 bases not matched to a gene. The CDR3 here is CAIRGQGSYEQYF. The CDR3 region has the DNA TGTGCCATCAGGGGACAGGGAAGCTACGAGCAGTACTTC.

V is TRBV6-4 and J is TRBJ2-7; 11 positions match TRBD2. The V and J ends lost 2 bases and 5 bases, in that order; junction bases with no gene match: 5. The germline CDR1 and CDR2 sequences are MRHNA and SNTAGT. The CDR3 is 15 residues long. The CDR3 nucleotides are TGTGCCAGCAGTGACCCTAGCGGGAGGAACCACGAGCAGTACTTC. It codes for CASSDPSGRNHEQYF.

CDR3 in amino acids: CASSLGQGLGYTF. CDR3 DNA sequence: TGTGCCAGCAGCTTGGGACAGGGGCTTGGCTACACCTTC. This chain uses TRBV6-5 with TRBJ1-2; 10 bases line up with TRBD1. The CDR3 loop spans 13 amino acids. V dropped 6 bases and J dropped 7; count of bases not matched to a gene: 5. Looked up from germline, CDR1 is MNHEY and CDR2 is SVGAGI.

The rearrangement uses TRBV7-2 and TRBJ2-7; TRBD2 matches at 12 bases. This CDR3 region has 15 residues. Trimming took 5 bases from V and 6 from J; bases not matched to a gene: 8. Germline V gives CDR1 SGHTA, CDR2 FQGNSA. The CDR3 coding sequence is TGTGCCAGCAGCGCTCTAGCGGGAGGGCCCGGCGAGCAGTACTTC. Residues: CASSALAGGPGEQYF.

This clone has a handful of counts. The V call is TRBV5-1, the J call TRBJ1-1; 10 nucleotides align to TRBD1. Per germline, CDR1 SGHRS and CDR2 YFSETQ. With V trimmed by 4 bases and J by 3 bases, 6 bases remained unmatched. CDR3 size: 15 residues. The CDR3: CASSRRGTGDTEAFF. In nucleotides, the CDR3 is TGCGCCAGCAGCCGCCGTGGGACAGGGGACACTGAAGCTTTCTTT.

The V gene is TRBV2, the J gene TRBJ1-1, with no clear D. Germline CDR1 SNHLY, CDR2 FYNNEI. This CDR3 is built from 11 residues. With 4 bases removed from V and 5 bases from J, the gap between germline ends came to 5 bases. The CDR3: CASSVRTEAFF. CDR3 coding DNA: TGTGCCAGCAGTGTTCGGACTGAAGCTTTCTTT.

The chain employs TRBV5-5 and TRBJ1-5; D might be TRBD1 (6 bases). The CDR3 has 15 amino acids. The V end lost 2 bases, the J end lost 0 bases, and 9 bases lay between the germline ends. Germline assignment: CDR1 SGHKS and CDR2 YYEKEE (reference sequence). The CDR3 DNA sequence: TGTGCCAGCAGCTTAACGGACAGTAGCAATCAGCCCCAGCATTTT. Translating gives CASSLTDSSNQPQHF.

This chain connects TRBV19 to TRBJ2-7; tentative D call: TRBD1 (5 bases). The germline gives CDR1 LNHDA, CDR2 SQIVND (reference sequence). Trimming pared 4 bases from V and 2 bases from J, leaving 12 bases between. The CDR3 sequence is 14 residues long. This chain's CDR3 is CASSTGKATYEQYF. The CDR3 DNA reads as TGTGCCAGTAGTACAGGGAAGGCGACCTACGAGCAGTACTTC.

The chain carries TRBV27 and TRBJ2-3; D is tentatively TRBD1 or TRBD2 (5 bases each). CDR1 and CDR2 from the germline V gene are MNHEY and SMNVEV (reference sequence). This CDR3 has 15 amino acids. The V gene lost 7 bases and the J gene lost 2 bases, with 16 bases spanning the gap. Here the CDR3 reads CASKQRGRDTDTQYF. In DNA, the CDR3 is TGTGCCAGCAAACAGAGGGGCAGGGACACAGATACGCAGTATTTT.

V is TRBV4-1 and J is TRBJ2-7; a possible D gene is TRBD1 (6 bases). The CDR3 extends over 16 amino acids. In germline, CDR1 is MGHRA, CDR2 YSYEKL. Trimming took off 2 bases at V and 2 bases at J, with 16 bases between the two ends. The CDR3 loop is CASSQPPGQKAYEQYF. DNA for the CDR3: TGCGCCAGCAGCCAACCCCCGGGACAAAAAGCCTACGAGCAGTACTTC.

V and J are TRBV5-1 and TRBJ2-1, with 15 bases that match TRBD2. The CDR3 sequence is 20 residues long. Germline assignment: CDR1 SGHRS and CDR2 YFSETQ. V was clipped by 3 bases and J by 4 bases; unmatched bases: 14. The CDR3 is CASSSGLAGGLLDRYNEQFF. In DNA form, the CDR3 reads TGCGCCAGCAGCTCCGGACTAGCGGGAGGGTTGCTTGATCGATACAATGAGCAGTTCTTC.

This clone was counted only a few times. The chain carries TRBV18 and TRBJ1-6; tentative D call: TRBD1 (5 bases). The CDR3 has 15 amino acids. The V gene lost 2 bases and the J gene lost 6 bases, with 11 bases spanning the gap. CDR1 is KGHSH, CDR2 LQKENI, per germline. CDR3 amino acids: CASSPTQESNSPLHF. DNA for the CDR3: TGTGCCAGCTCACCAACACAGGAGAGTAATTCACCCCTCCACTTT.

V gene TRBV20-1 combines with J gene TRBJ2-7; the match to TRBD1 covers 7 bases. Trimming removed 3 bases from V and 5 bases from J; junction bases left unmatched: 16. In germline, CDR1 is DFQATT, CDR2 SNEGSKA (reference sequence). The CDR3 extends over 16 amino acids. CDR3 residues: CSASLPRGQPYHEQYF. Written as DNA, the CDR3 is TGCAGTGCTAGTCTGCCCCGGGGACAGCCCTACCACGAGCAGTACTTC.

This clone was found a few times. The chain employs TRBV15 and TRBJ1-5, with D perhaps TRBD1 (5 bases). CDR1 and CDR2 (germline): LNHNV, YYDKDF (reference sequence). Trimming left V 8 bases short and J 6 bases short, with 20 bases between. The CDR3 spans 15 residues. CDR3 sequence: CATDLGSGMGQPQHF. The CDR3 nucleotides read TGTGCCACCGACTTAGGATCAGGGATGGGTCAGCCCCAGCATTTT. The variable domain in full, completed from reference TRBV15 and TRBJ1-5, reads DAMVIQNPRYQVTQFGKPVTLSCSQTLNHNVMYWYQQKSSQAPKLLFHYYDKDFNNEADTPDNFQSRRPNTSFCFLDIRSPGLGDTAMYLCATDLGSGMGQPQHFGDGTRLSIL.

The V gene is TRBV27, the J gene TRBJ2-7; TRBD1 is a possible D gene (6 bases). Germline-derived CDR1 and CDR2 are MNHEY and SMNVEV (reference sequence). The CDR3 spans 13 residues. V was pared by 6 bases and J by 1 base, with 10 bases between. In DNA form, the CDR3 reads TGTGCCAGCAGACGGACAGTATCCTACGAGCAGTACTTC. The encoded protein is CASRRTVSYEQYF.